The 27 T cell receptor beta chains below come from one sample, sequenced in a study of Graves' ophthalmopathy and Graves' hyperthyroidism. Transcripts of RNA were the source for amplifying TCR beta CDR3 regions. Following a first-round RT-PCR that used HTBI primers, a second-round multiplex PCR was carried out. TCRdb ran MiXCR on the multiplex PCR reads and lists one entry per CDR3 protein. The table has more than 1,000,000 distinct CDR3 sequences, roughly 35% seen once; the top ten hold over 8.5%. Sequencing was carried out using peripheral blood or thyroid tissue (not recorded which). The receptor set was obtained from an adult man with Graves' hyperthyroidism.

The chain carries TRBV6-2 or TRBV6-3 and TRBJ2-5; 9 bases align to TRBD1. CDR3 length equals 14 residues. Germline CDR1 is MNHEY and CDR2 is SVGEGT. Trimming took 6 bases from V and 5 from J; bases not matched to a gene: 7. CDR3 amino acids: CASSHRGRGETQYF. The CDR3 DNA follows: TGTGCCAGCAGCCACAGGGGGCGCGGGGAGACCCAGTACTTC.

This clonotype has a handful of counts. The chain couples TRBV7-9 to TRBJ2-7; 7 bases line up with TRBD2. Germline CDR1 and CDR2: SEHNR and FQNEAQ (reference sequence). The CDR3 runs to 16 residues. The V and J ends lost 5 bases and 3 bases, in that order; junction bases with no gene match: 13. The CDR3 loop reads CASSPGGRLESYEQYF. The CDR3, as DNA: TGTGCCAGCAGCCCGGGGGGACGGCTCGAGAGCTACGAGCAGTACTTC.

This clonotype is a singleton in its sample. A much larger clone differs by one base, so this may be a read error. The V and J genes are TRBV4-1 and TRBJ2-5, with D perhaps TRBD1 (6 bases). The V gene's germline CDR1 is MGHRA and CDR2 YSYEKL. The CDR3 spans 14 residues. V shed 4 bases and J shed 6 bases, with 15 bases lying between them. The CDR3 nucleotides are TGCGCCAGCAGCCCAGCGAATACAGGGAAGACCCAGTACTTC. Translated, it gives CASSPANTGKTQYF.

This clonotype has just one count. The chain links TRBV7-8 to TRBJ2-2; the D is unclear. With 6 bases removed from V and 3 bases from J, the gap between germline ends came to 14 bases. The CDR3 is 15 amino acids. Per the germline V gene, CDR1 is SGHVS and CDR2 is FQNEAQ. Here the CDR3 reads CASRSDRADTGELFF. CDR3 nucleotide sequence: TGTGCCAGCAGGTCAGATAGGGCGGACACCGGGGAGCTGTTTTTT. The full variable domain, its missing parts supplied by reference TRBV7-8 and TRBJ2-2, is GAGVSQSPRYKVAKRGQDVALRCDPISGHVSLFWYQQALGQGPEFLTYFQNEAQLDKSGLPSDRFFAERPEGSVSTLKIQRTQQEDSAVYLCASRSDRADTGELFFGEGSRLTVL.

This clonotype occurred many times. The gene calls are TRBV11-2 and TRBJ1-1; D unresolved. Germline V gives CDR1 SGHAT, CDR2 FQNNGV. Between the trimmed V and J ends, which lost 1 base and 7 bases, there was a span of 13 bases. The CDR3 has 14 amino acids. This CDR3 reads CASSLGSMGGEAFF. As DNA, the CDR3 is TGTGCCAGCAGCTTAGGGTCCATGGGCGGTGAAGCTTTCTTT.

The CDR3 region is CATAGGPTNSYEQYF. For the CDR3, the DNA is TGTGCCACCGCGGGAGGGCCTACTAATAGCTACGAGCAGTACTTC. The chain recombines TRBV10-3 with TRBJ2-7; 9 bases align to TRBD2. The CDR3 is made up of 15 amino acids. Germline V gene data show CDR1 as ENHRY and CDR2 as SYGVKD. V shed 10 bases and J 3 bases; nucleotides not matched to a gene: 13.

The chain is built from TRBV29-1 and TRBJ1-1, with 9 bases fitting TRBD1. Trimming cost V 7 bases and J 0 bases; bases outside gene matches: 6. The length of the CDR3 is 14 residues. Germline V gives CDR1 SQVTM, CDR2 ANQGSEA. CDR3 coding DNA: TGCAGCGGGGGACAGGGCGCTTTGAACACTGAAGCTTTCTTT. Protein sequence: CSGGQGALNTEAFF.

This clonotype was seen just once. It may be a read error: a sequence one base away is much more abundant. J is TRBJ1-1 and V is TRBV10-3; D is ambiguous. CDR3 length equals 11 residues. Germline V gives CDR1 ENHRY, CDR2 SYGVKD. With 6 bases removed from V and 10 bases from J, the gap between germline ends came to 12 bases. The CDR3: CAIREQAGAFF. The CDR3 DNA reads TGTGCCATCAGGGAGCAAGCAGGAGCTTTCTTT.

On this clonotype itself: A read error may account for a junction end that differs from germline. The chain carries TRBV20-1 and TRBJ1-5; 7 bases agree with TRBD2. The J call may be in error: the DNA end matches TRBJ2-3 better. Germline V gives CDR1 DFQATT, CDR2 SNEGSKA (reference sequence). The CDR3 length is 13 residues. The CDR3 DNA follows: TGCAGTTTCCCGGGACTATCAACAGATGCGCAGTATTTT. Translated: CSFPGLSTDAQYF.

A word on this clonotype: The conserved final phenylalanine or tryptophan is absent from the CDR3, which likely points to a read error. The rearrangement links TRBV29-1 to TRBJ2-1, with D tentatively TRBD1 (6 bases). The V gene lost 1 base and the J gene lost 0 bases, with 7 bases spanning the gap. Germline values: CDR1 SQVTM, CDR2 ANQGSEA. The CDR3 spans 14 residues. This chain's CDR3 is CSVEGDISYNEQFL. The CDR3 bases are TGCAGCGTTGAAGGGGACATCTCCTACAATGAGCAGTTCCTC.

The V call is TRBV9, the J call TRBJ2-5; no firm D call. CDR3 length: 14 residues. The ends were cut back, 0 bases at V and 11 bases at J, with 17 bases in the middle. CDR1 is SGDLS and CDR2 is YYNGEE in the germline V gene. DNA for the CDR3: TGTGCCAGCAGCGTAGAAGGCCGGGCAGATACGCAGTACTTC. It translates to CASSVEGRADTQYF.

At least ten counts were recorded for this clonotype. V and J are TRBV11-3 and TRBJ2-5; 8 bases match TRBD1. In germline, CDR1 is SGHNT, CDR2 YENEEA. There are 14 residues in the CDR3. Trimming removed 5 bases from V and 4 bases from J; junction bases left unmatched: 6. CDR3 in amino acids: CASSMGQARETQYF. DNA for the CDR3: TGTGCCAGCAGCATGGGACAGGCCCGAGAGACCCAGTACTTC.

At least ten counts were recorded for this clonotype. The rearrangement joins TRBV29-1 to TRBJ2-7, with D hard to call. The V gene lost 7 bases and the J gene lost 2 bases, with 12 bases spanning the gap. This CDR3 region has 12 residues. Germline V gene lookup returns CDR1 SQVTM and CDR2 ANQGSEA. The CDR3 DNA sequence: TGCAGCGCCTCTGCTGGCCCCTACGAGCAGTACTTC. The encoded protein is CSASAGPYEQYF.

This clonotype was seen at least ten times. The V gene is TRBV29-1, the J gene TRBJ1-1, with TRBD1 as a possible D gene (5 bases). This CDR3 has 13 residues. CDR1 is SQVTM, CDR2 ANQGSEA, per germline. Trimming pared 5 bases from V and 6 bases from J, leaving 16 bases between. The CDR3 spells CSVHSQGVPEAFF. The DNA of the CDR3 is TGCAGCGTTCATTCTCAAGGGGTCCCTGAAGCTTTCTTT.

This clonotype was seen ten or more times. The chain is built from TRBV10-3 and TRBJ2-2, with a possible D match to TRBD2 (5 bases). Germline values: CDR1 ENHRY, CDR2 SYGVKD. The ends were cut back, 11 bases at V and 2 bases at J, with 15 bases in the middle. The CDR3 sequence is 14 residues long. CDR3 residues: CAGGSDGNTGELFF. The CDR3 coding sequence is TGTGCCGGAGGCTCGGACGGAAACACCGGGGAGCTGTTTTTT.

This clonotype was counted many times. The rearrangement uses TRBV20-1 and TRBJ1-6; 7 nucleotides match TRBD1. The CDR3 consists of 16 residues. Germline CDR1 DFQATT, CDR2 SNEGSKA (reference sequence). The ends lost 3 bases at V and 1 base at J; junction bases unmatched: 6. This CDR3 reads CSASMGQRSYNSPLHF. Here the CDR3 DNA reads TGCAGTGCTAGTATGGGACAGCGGTCCTATAATTCACCCCTCCACTTT.

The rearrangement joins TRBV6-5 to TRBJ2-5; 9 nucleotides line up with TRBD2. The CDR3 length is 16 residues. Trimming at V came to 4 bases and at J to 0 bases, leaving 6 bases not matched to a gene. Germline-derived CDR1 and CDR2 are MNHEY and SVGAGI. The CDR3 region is CASSFLLAGNQETQYF. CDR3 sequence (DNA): TGTGCCAGCAGTTTTCTTCTAGCGGGGAACCAAGAGACCCAGTACTTC.

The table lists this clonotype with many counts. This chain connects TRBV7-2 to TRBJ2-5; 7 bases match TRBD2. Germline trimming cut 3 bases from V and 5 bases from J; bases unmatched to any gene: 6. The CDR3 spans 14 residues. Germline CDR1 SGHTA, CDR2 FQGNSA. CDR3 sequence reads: CASSLGGGGETQYF. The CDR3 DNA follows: TGTGCCAGCAGCTTGGGCGGGGGTGGGGAGACCCAGTACTTC. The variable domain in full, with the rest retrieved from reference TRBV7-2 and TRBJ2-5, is GAGVSQSPSNKVTEKGKDVELRCDPISGHTALYWYRQSLGQGLEFLIYFQGNSAPDKSGLPSDRFSAERTGGSVSTLTIQRTQQEDSAVYLCASSLGGGGETQYFGPGTRLLVL.

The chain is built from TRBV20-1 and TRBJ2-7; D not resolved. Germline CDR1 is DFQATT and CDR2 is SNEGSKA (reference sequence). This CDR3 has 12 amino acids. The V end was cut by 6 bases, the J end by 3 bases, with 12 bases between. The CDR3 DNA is TGCAGTGCCCAACCAGAAAACTACGAGCAGTACTTC. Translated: CSAQPENYEQYF.

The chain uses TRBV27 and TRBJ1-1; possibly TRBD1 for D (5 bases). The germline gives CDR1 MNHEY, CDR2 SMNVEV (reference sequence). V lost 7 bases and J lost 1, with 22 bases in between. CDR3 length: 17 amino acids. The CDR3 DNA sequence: TGTGCCAGCACACCAGGTGGGGGGTCCGGGGGGAACACTGAAGCTTTCTTT. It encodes CASTPGGGSGGNTEAFF.

The CDR3 protein is CSARDLTRRKDGEPQHF. The CDR3 DNA sequence: TGCAGTGCTAGAGATTTGACACGACGCAAAGACGGTGAGCCCCAGCATTTT. The V and J genes are TRBV20-1 and TRBJ1-5, with D unresolved. The CDR3 is 17 residues long. Deletions cut 0 bases from V and 8 bases from J, with 23 bases between. CDR1 and CDR2 from the germline V gene are DFQATT and SNEGSKA (reference sequence).

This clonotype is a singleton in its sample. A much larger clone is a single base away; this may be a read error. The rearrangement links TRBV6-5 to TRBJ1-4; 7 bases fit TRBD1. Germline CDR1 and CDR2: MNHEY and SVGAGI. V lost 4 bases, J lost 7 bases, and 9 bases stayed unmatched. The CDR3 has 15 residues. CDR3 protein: CASSSTGLVGEKLFF. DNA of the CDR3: TGTGCCAGCAGTTCGACAGGGTTGGTTGGTGAAAAACTGTTTTTT.

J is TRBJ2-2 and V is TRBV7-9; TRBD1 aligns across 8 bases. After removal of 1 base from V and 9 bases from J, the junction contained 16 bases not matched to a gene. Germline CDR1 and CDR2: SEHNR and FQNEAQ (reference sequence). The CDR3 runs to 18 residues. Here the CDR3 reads CASSLEAWTGMILRELFF. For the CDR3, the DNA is TGTGCCAGCAGCTTAGAAGCGTGGACAGGGATGATTCTACGGGAGCTGTTTTTT.

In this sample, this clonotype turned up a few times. The CDR3 nucleotides read TGTGCCAGCGGCGCGCAGCCCCAGCATTTT. Protein sequence: CASGAQPQHF. The chain carries TRBV6-2 or TRBV6-3 and TRBJ1-5; D unresolved. Germline V gene lookup returns CDR1 MNHEY and CDR2 SVGEGT. Trimming removed 8 bases at V and 7 bases at J, with 6 bases between. The CDR3 is 10 amino acids.

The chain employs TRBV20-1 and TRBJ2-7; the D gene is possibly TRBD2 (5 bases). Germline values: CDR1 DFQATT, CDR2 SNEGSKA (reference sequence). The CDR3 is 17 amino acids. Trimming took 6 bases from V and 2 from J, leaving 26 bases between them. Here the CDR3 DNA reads TGCAGTGCCCCACGAGGGCCTCCCGCATACGAAACCTACGAGCAGTACTTC. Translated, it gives CSAPRGPPAYETYEQYF.

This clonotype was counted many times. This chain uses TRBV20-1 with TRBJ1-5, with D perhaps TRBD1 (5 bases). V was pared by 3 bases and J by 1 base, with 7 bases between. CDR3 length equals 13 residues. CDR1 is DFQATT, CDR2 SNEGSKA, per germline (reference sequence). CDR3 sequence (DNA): TGCAGTGCTAGGGGGGACAGCAATCAGCCCCAGCATTTT. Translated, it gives CSARGDSNQPQHF.

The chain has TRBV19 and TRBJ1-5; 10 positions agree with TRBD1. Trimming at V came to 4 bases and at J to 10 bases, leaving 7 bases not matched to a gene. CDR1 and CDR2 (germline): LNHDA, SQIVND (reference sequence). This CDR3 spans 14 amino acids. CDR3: CASSTRQGALPQHF. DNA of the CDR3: TGTGCCAGTAGTACAAGACAGGGGGCATTACCCCAGCATTTT.